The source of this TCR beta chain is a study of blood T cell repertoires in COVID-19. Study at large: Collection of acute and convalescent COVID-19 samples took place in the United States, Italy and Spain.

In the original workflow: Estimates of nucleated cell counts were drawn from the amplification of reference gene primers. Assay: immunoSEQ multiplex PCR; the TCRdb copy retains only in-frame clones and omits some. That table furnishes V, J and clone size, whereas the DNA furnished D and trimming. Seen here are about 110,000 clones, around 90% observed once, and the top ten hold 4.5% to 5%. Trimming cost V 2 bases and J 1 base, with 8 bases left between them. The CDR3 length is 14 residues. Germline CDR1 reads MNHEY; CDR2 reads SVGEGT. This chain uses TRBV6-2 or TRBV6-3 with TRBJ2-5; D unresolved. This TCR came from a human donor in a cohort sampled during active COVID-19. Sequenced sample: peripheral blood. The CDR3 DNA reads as TGTGCCAGCAGTTACAAGCAGGTCCAAGAGACCCAGTACTTC. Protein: CASSYKQVQETQYF.